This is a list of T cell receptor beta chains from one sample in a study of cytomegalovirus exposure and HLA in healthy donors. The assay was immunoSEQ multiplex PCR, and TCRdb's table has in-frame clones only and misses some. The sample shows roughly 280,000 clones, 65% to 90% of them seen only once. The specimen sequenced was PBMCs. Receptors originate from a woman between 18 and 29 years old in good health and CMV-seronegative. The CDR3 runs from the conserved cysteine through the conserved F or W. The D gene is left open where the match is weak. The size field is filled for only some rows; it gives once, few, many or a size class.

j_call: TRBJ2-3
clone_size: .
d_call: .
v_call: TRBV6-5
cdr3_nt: TGTGCCAGCAGGCTAGGGGTCAGCACAGATACGCAGTATTTT
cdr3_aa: CASRLGVSTDTQYF

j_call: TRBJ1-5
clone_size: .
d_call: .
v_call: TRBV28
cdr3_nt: TGTGCCAGCAGTCCACCCGGGCAGGGAAGGAATCAGCCCCAGCATTTT
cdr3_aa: CASSPPGQGRNQPQHF

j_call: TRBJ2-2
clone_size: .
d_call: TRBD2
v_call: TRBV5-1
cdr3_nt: TGCGCCAGCAGCTCGACCGGTATAGCGGGTCCCGGGGAGCTGTTTTTT
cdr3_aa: CASSSTGIAGPGELFF

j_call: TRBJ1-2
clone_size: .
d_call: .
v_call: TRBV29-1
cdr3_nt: TGCAGCGTTGAGGGGCAGGGTGGCTATGGCTACACCTTC
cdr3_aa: CSVEGQGGYGYTF

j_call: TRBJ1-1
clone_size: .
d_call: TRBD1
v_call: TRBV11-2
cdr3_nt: TGTGCCAGCAGCCGAGTAGACAGGGGGGAAGCTTTCTTT
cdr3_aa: CASSRVDRGEAFF

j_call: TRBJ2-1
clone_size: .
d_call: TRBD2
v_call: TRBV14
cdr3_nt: TGTGCCAGCAGCCTCCTCAAAGCGGGAGGGCCCTACAATGAGCAGTTCTTC
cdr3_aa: CASSLLKAGGPYNEQFF

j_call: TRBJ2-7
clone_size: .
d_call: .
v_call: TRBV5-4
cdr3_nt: TGTGCCAGCAGCTTGGGGACAGCCGAGCAGTACTTC
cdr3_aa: CASSLGTAEQYF

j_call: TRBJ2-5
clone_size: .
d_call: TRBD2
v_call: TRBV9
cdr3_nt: TGTGCCAGCAGCGAATTAGCGGGGCCCATAAAAGGAGCCCAGTACTTC
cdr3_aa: CASSELAGPIKGAQYF

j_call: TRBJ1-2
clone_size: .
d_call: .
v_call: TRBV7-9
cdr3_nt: TGTGCCAGCAGCTTATATATCCACTATGGCTACACCTTC
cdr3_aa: CASSLYIHYGYTF

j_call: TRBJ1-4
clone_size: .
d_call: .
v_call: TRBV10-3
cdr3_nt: TGTGCCATCAGTGTATCGGGGGGCTATGAAAAACTGTTTTTT
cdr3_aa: CAISVSGGYEKLFF

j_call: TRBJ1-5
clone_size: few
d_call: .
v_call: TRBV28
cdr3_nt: TGTGCCAGCAGTCCCCAGGGCCTCGGGAGTCAGCCCCAGCATTTT
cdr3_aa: CASSPQGLGSQPQHF

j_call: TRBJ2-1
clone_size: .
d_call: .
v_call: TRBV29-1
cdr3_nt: TGCAGCGTTGAAGCAGAGGGTGAGCAGTTCTTC
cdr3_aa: CSVEAEGEQFF

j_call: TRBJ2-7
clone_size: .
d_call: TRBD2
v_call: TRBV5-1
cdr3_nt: TGCGCCAGCAGCTTGGGGCTAGCGGGCGGCGAGCAGTACTTC
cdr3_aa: CASSLGLAGGEQYF

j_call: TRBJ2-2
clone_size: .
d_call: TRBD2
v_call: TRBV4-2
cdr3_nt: TGTGCCAGCAGCCAATTAGCGGGAGCGAACACCGGGGAGCTGTTTTTT
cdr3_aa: CASSQLAGANTGELFF

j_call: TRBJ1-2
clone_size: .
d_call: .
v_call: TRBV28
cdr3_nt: TGTGCCAGCACCCCCGGGAGGGAAGGCTACACCTTC
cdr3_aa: CASTPGREGYTF

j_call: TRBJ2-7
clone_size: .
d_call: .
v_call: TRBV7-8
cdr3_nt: TGTGCCAGCAGGCCCCCCGGACAGACCTACGAGCAGTACTTC
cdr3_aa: CASRPPGQTYEQYF

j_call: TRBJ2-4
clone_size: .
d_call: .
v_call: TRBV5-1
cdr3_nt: TGCGCCAGCAGCTTGGCTTATAGGGGAAGTCCCAAAAACATTCAGTACTTC
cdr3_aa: CASSLAYRGSPKNIQYF

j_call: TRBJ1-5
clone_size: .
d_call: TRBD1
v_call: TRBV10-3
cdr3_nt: TGTGCCATCAGACAGGGGGCGGGTCAGCCCCAGCATTTT
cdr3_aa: CAIRQGAGQPQHF

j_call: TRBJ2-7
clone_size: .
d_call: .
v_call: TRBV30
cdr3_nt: TGTGCCTGGTTGCGAGGGTACGACGAGCAGTACTTC
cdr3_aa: CAWLRGYDEQYF

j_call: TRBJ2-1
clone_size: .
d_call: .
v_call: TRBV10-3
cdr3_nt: TGTGCCATCAGTGAGGGACAGCGAAACAATGAGCAGTTCTTC
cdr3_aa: CAISEGQRNNEQFF

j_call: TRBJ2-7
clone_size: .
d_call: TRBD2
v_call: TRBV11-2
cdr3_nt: TGTGCCAGCAGCTTAAGGGCTAGCGGAAACTACGAGCAGTACTTC
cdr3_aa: CASSLRASGNYEQYF

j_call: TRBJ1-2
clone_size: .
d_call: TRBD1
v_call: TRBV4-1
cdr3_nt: TGCGCCAGCAGCCAAGACGACAGGGGGATTGGCTACACCTTC
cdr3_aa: CASSQDDRGIGYTF

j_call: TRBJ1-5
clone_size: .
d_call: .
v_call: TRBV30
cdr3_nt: TGTGCCTGGGCGACGGAGAGCAATCAGCCCCAGCATTTT
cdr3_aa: CAWATESNQPQHF

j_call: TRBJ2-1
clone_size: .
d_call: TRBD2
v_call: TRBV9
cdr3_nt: TGTGCCAGCAGCGTCCCGGGACTAGCGGGAGGAGGTGAGCAGTTCTTC
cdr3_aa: CASSVPGLAGGGEQFF

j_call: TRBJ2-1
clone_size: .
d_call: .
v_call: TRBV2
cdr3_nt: TGTGCCAGCAACCAGTTCCGCAATGAGCAGTTCTTC
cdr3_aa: CASNQFRNEQFF

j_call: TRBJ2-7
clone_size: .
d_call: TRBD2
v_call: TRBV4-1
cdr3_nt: TGCGCCAGCAGCCAAGATCTGACTAGCGGGGCCCCCTCCTACGAGCAGTACTTC
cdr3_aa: CASSQDLTSGAPSYEQYF

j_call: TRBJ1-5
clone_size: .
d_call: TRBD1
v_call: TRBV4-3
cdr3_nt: TGCGCCAGCAGCCAACTAGCAGGGGGCGGCCAGCCCCAGCATTTT
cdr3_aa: CASSQLAGGGQPQHF

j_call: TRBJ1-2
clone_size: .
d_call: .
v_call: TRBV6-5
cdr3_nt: TGTGCCAGCAGTTACTCCCTACAGGCCTATGGCTACACCTTC
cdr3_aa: CASSYSLQAYGYTF

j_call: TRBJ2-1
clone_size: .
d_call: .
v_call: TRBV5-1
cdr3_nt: TGCGCCAGCAGCTTGGAGGCGGGACTTTGGAATGAGCAGTTCTTC
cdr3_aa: CASSLEAGLWNEQFF

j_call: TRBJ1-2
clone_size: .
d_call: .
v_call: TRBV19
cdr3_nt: TGTGCCAGTACAGGGTATAGGCTGGGTGGCTACACCTTC
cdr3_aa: CASTGYRLGGYTF

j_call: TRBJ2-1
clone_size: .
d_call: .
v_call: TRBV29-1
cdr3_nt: TGCAGCGCTGTACCGGTCAATGAGCAGTTCTTC
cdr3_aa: CSAVPVNEQFF

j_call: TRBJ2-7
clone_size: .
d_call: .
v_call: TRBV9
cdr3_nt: TGTGCCAGCAGCGGTCCAGGGGACTACGAGCAGTACTTC
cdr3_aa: CASSGPGDYEQYF

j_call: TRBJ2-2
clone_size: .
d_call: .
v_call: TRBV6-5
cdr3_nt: TGTGCCAGCATCATAGGGGTCGGGAGCGCCGGGGAGCTGTTTTTT
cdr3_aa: CASIIGVGSAGELFF

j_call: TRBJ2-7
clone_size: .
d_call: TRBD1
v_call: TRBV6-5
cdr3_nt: TGTGCCAGCAGTTCCCCAGGCAGGGGGACCGAGCAGTACTTC
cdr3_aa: CASSSPGRGTEQYF

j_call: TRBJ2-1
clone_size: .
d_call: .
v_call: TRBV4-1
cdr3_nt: TGCGCCAGCAGCCCCCCCCCGGGGCTAGCGAACTACAATGAGCAGTTCTTC
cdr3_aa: CASSPPPGLANYNEQFF

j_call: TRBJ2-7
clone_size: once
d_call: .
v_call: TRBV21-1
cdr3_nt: TGTGCCAGCAGCAAAGGCCCTAGCGGGGCCTACGAGCAGTACTTC
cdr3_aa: CASSKGPSGAYEQYF

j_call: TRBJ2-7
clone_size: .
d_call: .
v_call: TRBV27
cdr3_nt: TGTGCCAGCAGTTTCTTGCCCCCAGGGGCGGGTGGTCAGAACGAGCAGTACTTC
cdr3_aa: CASSFLPPGAGGQNEQYF

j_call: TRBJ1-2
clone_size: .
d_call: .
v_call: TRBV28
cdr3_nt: TGTGCCAGCAGTGGACTAACAGGCTTGCGTGGCTACACCTTC
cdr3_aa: CASSGLTGLRGYTF

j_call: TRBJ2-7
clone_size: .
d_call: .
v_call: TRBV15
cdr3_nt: TGTGCCACCAGCAGAGATCTGGTAGACTCCTACGAGCAGTACTTC
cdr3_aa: CATSRDLVDSYEQYF

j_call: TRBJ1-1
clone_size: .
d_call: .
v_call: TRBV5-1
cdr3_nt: TGCGCCAGCAGCTTGGACGTTGCGGGGAACACTGAAGCTTTCTTT
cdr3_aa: CASSLDVAGNTEAFF

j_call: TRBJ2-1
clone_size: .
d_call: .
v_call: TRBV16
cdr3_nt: TGTGCCAGCAGCCAAGGGACTGTGAGGAATGAGCAGTTCTTC
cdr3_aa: CASSQGTVRNEQFF

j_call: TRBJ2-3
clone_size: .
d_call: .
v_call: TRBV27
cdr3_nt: TGTGCCAGCAGTTTGCCCCCAGGGATTAGCACAGATACGCAGTATTTT
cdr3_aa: CASSLPPGISTDTQYF

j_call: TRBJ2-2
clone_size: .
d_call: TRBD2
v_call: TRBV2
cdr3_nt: TGTGCCAGCACTGGCGGGAGGACCGGGGAGCTGTTTTTT
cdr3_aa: CASTGGRTGELFF

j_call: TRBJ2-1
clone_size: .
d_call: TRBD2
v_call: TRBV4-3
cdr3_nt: TGCGCCAGCAGCCAAGATGGACTAGCGGGGGAGGAGAATGAGCAGTTCTTC
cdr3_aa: CASSQDGLAGEENEQFF

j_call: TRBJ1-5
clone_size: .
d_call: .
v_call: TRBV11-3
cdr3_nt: TGTGCCAGCAGCTTAGATGCGGGGTACCCTCAGCCCCAGCATTTT
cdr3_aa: CASSLDAGYPQPQHF

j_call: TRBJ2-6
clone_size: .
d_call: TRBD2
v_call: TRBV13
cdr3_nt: TGTGCCAGCAGCCCCCGGGGAGGGAGGGTGTCTGGGGCCAACGTCCTGACTTTC
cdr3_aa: CASSPRGGRVSGANVLTF

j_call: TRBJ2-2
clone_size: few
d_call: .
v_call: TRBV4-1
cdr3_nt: TGCGCCAGCAGTGCCCCGCGGCACGGGGAGCTGTTTTTT
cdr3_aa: CASSAPRHGELFF

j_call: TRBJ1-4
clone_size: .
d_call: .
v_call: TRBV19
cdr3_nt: TGTGCCAGTAGGGCCAGTGTTAATGAAAAACTGTTTTTT
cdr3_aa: CASRASVNEKLFF

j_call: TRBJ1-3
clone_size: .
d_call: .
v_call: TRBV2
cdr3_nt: TGTGCCAGCAGGGCGGCCGAAATTGCTGGAAACACCATATATTTT
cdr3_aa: CASRAAEIAGNTIYF

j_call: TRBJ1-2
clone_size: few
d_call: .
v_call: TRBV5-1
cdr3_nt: TGCGCCAGCAGCTTGGCCTCGGAGGGCTATGGCTACACCTTC
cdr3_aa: CASSLASEGYGYTF

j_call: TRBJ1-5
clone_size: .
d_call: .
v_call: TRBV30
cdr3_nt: TGTGCCTGGAGTGTCCGAGTAATCCATAGCAATCAGCCCCAGCATTTT
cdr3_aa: CAWSVRVIHSNQPQHF

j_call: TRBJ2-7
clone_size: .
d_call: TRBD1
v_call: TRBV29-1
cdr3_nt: TGCAGCGTTTCCCTCGGGACAGAGACTTCCTACGAGCAGTACTTC
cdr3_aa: CSVSLGTETSYEQYF

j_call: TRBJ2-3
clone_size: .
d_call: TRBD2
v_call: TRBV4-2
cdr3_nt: TGTGCCAGCAGCCAAGCTACGACGGGAGGATGGAGCACAGATACGCAGTATTTT
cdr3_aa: CASSQATTGGWSTDTQYF

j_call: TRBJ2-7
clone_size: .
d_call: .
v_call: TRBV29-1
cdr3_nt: TGCAGCGCCCAAAGGGGCATCTACGAGCAGTACTTC
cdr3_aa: CSAQRGIYEQYF

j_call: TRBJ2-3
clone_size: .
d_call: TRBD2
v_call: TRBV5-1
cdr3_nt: TGCGCCAGCAGGCCTGTTAGCGGGTTTAAAGGAGATACGCAGTATTTT
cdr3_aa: CASRPVSGFKGDTQYF

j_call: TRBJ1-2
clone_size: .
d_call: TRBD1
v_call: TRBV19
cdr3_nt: TGTGCCAGTAGTCCCCCCGGGACAGGGGTGACTAACTATGGCTACACCTTC
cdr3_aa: CASSPPGTGVTNYGYTF

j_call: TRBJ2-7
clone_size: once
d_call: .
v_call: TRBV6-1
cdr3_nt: TGTGCCAGCAGCCACTACGAGCAGTACTTC
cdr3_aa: CASSHYEQYF

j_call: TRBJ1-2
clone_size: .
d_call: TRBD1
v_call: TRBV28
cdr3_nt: TGTGCCAGCAGCCCTCAGGGGGCAAATAACTATGGCTACACCTTC
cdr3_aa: CASSPQGANNYGYTF

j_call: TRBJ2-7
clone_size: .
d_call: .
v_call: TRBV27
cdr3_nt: TGTGCCAGCAGTCCGGGGGACGGACCCTACGAGCAGTACTTC
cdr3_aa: CASSPGDGPYEQYF

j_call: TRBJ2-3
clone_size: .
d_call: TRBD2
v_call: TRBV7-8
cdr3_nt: TGTGCCAGCAGCTTAGTAGCTAGCGGGGGCACAGATACGCAGTATTTT
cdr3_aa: CASSLVASGGTDTQYF